This T cell receptor beta chain emerged from a study of T cell repertoires in cytomegalovirus infection. Turning to this clonotype: Its antigen is still unknown. At one end the junction does not follow the germline gene, possibly because of a read error.

Findings and limits, study-wide: Summed frequency of public TCR beta families distinguished CMV carriers with the relevant HLA. HLA-C-restricted CMV clonotypes gave the most frequent clonotype in two of eight donors.

TCRdb fed the reads into MiXCR, producing one record per CDR3 protein. The sample has roughly 110,000 distinct CDR3 sequences; 10% are singletons. The CDR3 sequence is 15 residues long. This receptor was obtained from a human donor in good health (CMV status not recorded). Some clones in this sample may be carry-over from other donors' samples. Sequencing input: PBMCs, sequenced either directly or after in vitro stimulation (not recorded which). This sequence joins TRBV12-3 or TRBV12-4 and TRBJ2-1; 8 bases line up with TRBD2. In DNA, the CDR3 is TGTGCCAGCAGTTTACAGGGACTAGTCGTCAATGAGCGGTTCTTC. The encoded protein is CASSLQGLVVNERFF.